These 27 T cell receptor beta chains share one sample of origin, sequenced in a study of naive and memory T cell subsets. The beta constant-region primer was an equimolar mix of two oligonucleotides covering TRBC1 and TRBC2. TCRdb called the UMI-ligation and nested PCR reads again in MiXCR, with one record for every CDR3 protein. The data show 37,000 or so distinct CDR3 sequences, with 10% to 15% seen just once and under 25% held by the top ten. Sequencing input: effector memory CD4+ T cells from blood. Documented subset: effector memory, CD45RA- CD27-. These receptors were obtained from a human donor in good health.

This clonotype was counted a few times. The chain carries TRBV25-1 and TRBJ1-1, with a possible D match to TRBD1 (5 bases). Germline CDR1 is MGHDK and CDR2 is SYGVNS. V lost 1 base, J lost 1 base, and 10 bases lay in between. CDR3 length: 15 residues. The CDR3 sequence: CASSEFGGGNTEAFF. The CDR3 DNA reads TGTGCCAGCAGTGAATTTGGGGGGGGGAACACTGAAGCTTTCTTT. Supplemented by reference TRBV25-1 and TRBJ1-1, the full variable domain reads EADIYQTPRYLVIGTGKKITLECSQTMGHDKMYWYQQDPGMELHLIHYSYGVNSTEKGDLSSESTVSRIRTEHFPLTLESARPSHTSQYLCASSEFGGGNTEAFFGQGTRLTVV.

This clonotype was seen many times. This rearrangement joins TRBV9 to TRBJ2-2; D is undetermined. The CDR3 runs 12 residues. V dropped 2 bases and J dropped 8 bases, with 7 bases sitting between them. Germline assignment: CDR1 SGDLS and CDR2 YYNGEE. CDR3 nucleotide sequence: TGTGCCAGCAGCGTGCCCCCAGGGGAGCTGTTTTTT. Translated: CASSVPPGELFF.

A few counts support this clonotype. The chain combines TRBV30 with TRBJ1-1, with D hard to call. The CDR3 has 12 residues. Trimming took off 4 bases at V and 0 bases at J, with 6 bases between the two ends. From germline, CDR1 is GTSNPN and CDR2 SVGIG (reference sequence). CDR3 residues: CAWKLMNTEAFF. The CDR3 coding sequence is TGTGCCTGGAAATTGATGAACACTGAAGCTTTCTTT. The whole variable domain, remainder taken from reference TRBV30 and TRBJ1-1, is SQTIHQWPATLVQPVGSPLSLECTVEGTSNPNLYWYRQAAGRGLQLLFYSVGIGQISSEVPQNLSASRPQDRQFILSSKKLLLSDSGFYLCAWKLMNTEAFFGQGTRLTVV.

This clonotype was observed a few times. One junction end does not reproduce the germline sequence, and a read error may be involved. The rearrangement links TRBV30 to TRBJ2-5, with D possibly being TRBD1 (6 bases). Germline CDR1 and CDR2: GTSNPN and SVGIG (reference sequence). The CDR3 totals 13 residues. CDR3 nucleotide sequence: TGTGTCTGGGCAGGGGTTCCGTCGGAGACCCAGTACTTC. It is translated as CVWAGVPSETQYF.

In its sample, this clonotype ranks as medium-sized. The chain has TRBV6-1 and TRBJ2-3, with 7 bases that match TRBD2. The CDR3 is 16 amino acids. J gave up 5 bases and V 8 bases, and 16 bases lay outside the gene matches. CDR1 and CDR2 from the germline V gene are MNHNS and SASEGT. The CDR3 sequence: CASSPQAGRGKDTQYF. In nucleotides, the CDR3 is TGTGCCAGCTCCCCCCAAGCGGGAAGGGGAAAAGATACGCAGTATTTT.

In nucleotides, the CDR3 is TGTGCCGGGCGGGGACATCACGAGCAGTACTTC. Amino acid sequence: CAGRGHHEQYF. V gene TRBV30 combines with J gene TRBJ2-7; the D gene could be TRBD1 or TRBD2 (6 bases each). Germline CDR1 reads GTSNPN; CDR2 reads SVGIG (reference sequence). Trimming cost V 8 bases and J 5 bases, with 13 bases left between them. The CDR3 is 11 amino acids.

This clonotype was seen a handful of times. V usage is TRBV18 and J usage is TRBJ2-1, with TRBD1 matching over 9 bases. The germline V gene encodes CDR1 KGHSH and CDR2 LQKENI. This CDR3 region has 15 residues. V shed 6 bases and J 8 bases; nucleotides not matched to a gene: 11. This chain's CDR3 is CASSGGTGTSYEQFF. CDR3 bases: TGTGCCAGCTCGGGCGGGACAGGGACCTCCTATGAGCAGTTCTTC.

The chain couples TRBV21-1 to TRBJ2-3; no check of the table's D call, TRBD2, against the DNA was made. TRBV21-1 is reported as a pseudogene. This CDR3 has 17 residues. CDR3 sequence (DNA): TGTGCCAGCAGCAAAGGGTTTCCTAGCGGGAACGCAGATACGCAGTATTTT. As protein: CASSKGFPSGNADTQYF.

Turning to this clonotype: A much larger clone lies a single base off, so this may be a read error. The V gene is TRBV7-2, the J gene TRBJ2-3, with D maybe TRBD1 (6 bases). The end of the DNA fits TRBJ1-5 better, so the J call may be wrong. The V gene's germline CDR1 is SGHTA and CDR2 FQGNSA. The CDR3 spans 15 residues. The CDR3 nucleotides read TGTGCCAGCAGCTCTAGCTTGATGGACAGAGGGACGCAGCATTTT. Translated, it gives CASSSSLMDRGTQHF.

The table lists this clonotype with many counts. This sequence joins TRBV7-9 and TRBJ2-7; unclear D gene. Germline CDR1 SEHNR, CDR2 FQNEAQ (reference sequence). Trimming removed 4 bases at V and 4 bases at J, with 14 bases between. CDR3 length equals 14 residues. CDR3 region: CASSSEKGLYEQYF. In DNA, the CDR3 is TGTGCCAGCAGCTCCGAGAAGGGCCTGTACGAGCAGTACTTC.

This clonotype came up a few times. The rearrangement links TRBV24-1 to TRBJ2-3; D gene uncertain. The CDR3 contains 13 residues. Germline CDR1 KGHDR, CDR2 SFDVKD. V lost 5 bases and J lost 4, with 9 bases in between. The CDR3 loop is CATSGFGADTQYF. CDR3 coding DNA: TGTGCCACCAGTGGGTTTGGGGCAGATACGCAGTATTTT.

V gene TRBV24-1 combines with J gene TRBJ2-2; 9 bases align to TRBD1. V shed 4 bases, J shed 4 bases, and the junction held 12 bases outside the gene matches. Germline CDR1 reads KGHDR; CDR2 reads SFDVKD. The CDR3 contains 18 residues. In nucleotides, the CDR3 is TGTGCCACCAGTGACCCGGGACAGGGACGGGGGACCACCGGGGAGCTGTTTTTT. Protein product: CATSDPGQGRGTTGELFF.

The table lists this clonotype with a few counts. CDR3 residues: CASRPGGFMNTEAFF. The CDR3 bases are TGTGCCAGCCGACCAGGGGGATTCATGAACACTGAAGCTTTCTTT. The rearrangement joins TRBV27 to TRBJ1-1; 7 nucleotides match TRBD1. Germline-derived CDR1 and CDR2 are MNHEY and SMNVEV (reference sequence). With 8 bases clipped from V and 0 bases from J, the junction kept 9 bases outside the gene matches. The CDR3 covers 15 residues.

The CDR3 DNA reads as TGTGCCAGCAGTCCCGGGACAGGGGGTGATACGCAGTATTTT. It is translated as CASSPGTGGDTQYF. The chain recombines TRBV6-1 with TRBJ2-3; TRBD1 matches 11 bases. With 5 bases clipped from V and 6 bases from J, the junction kept 4 bases outside the gene matches. There are 14 residues in the CDR3. Germline loops: CDR1 MNHNS, CDR2 SASEGT.

This clonotype was counted many times. This chain joins TRBV29-1 and TRBJ2-1; 10 positions match TRBD1. This CDR3 has 14 residues. The germline gives CDR1 SQVTM, CDR2 ANQGSEA. V was pared by 4 bases and J by 8 bases, with 8 bases of the junction left unmatched. CDR3 nucleotides: TGCAGCGTTGTAGGGGGGACAGGGGTTGATGAGCAGTTCTTC. It specifies CSVVGGTGVDEQFF.

Points on this clonotype: It is likely a read error, because the conserved phenylalanine at the end of the CDR3 is missing. The chain has TRBV7-9 and TRBJ2-3; D perhaps matches TRBD2 (6 bases). V was shortened by 1 base and J by 3 bases, with 17 bases between the two germline ends. Germline V gives CDR1 SEHNR, CDR2 FQNEAQ (reference sequence). The CDR3 has 17 residues. The CDR3 loop is CASSLDFAGMRTDTQYL. In DNA, the CDR3 is TGTGCCAGCAGCTTAGATTTCGCGGGAATGAGAACAGATACGCAGTATCTT.

The V and J genes are TRBV2 and TRBJ1-6, with 8 nucleotides matching TRBD1. J lost 5 bases, V lost 5 bases, and 5 bases had no gene match. From germline, CDR1 is SNHLY and CDR2 FYNNEI. This CDR3 has 15 residues. In DNA, the CDR3 is TGTGCCAGCAGTTCGCAGGGGGCTAATAATTCACCCCTCCACTTT. Translated: CASSSQGANNSPLHF.

This clonotype has ten or more counts. The gene calls are TRBV7-2 and TRBJ1-1; D unclear. CDR1 is SGHTA and CDR2 is FQGNSA in the germline V gene. V lost 8 bases and J lost 5, with 18 bases in between. The CDR3 contains 14 residues. The CDR3 is CASSPAGGRTEAFF. In nucleotides, the CDR3 is TGTGCCAGCTCTCCGGCGGGCGGAAGGACTGAAGCTTTCTTT.

Relative to its sample, this clonotype is medium-sized (0.01 to 0.1%). This sequence joins TRBV6-2 or TRBV6-3 and TRBJ2-1, with TRBD1 as a possible D gene (5 bases). This CDR3 is 12 amino acids long. In germline, CDR1 is MNHEY, CDR2 SVGEGT. Trimming removed 5 bases from V and 7 bases from J, with 9 bases in between. This CDR3 is CASSARANEQFF. The CDR3 coding sequence is TGTGCCAGCAGTGCCAGGGCTAATGAGCAGTTCTTC.

V gene TRBV7-9 combines with J gene TRBJ2-3; D is undetermined. V was cut by 10 bases and J by 2 bases, with 10 bases left in between. Germline CDR1 SEHNR, CDR2 FQNEAQ (reference sequence). This CDR3 region has 12 residues. The CDR3 loop is CANGWNTDTQYF. CDR3 nucleotides: TGTGCCAACGGATGGAACACAGATACGCAGTATTTT.

V is TRBV30 and J is TRBJ2-4, with D unresolved. Trimming cost V 3 bases and J 0 bases, with 9 bases left between them. The CDR3 consists of 14 residues. The germline gives CDR1 GTSNPN, CDR2 SVGIG (reference sequence). The CDR3 nucleotides read TGTGCCTGGAGCCCCGCGGCAGCCAAAAACATTCAGTACTTC. Translating it yields CAWSPAAAKNIQYF.

A word on this clonotype: With a much larger clone just one base away, this may be a read error. The chain carries TRBV12-3 or TRBV12-4 and TRBJ1-2, with D perhaps TRBD1 (5 bases). The CDR3 extends over 13 amino acids. Trimming left V 1 base short and J 3 bases short, with 6 bases between. DNA of the CDR3: TGTGCCAGCAGTTTAGGGGGACACTATGGCTACACCTTC. Translating it yields CASSLGGHYGYTF.

The chain uses TRBV20-1 and TRBJ1-2; TRBD1 might be the D (5 bases). The CDR3 contains 14 residues. CDR1 is DFQATT, CDR2 SNEGSKA, per germline (reference sequence). The V end lost 3 bases, the J end lost 0 bases, and 11 bases lay between the germline ends. In nucleotides, the CDR3 is TGCAGTGCTAGCGGGGGGAAGACTAACTATGGCTACACCTTC. Its translation: CSASGGKTNYGYTF.

This chain joins TRBV20-1 and TRBJ2-1, with D perhaps TRBD2 (5 bases). Trimming cost V 1 base and J 9 bases, with 13 bases left between them. CDR3 length: 13 amino acids. CDR1 and CDR2 (germline): DFQATT, SNEGSKA (reference sequence). The CDR3 is CSARGPSPGEQFF. Here the CDR3 DNA reads TGCAGTGCTAGAGGCCCTAGCCCGGGTGAGCAGTTCTTC.

The rearrangement uses TRBV3-1 and TRBJ2-7; the match to TRBD2 covers 9 bases. Trimming took 4 bases from V and 6 from J; bases not matched to a gene: 10. Germline V lookup: CDR1 LGHDT, CDR2 YNNKEL (reference sequence). The CDR3 is made up of 15 amino acids. DNA of the CDR3: TGTGCCAGCAGCCCACGACTAGCGGCGGGTTCCGAGCAGTACTTC. Its translation is CASSPRLAAGSEQYF.

This clonotype was picked up a small number of times. The chain recombines TRBV5-1 with TRBJ2-1; 14 bases line up with TRBD2. The germline gives CDR1 SGHRS, CDR2 YFSETQ. The CDR3 covers 18 residues. Losses at the gene ends were 4 bases for V and 0 bases for J; bases not matched to a gene: 6. The CDR3 protein is CASSISGTSGSSYNEQFF. The CDR3 nucleotides are TGCGCCAGCAGCATATCCGGGACTAGCGGGAGCTCCTACAATGAGCAGTTCTTC.

V is TRBV27 and J is TRBJ2-7; D not certain. The germline gives CDR1 MNHEY, CDR2 SMNVEV (reference sequence). The CDR3 extends over 13 amino acids. Trimming stripped 6 bases from V and 6 bases from J, with 15 bases between. Here the CDR3 reads CASRLDLTGEQYF. Here the CDR3 DNA reads TGTGCCAGCAGGCTAGACTTAACCGGCGAGCAGTACTTC.